These T cell receptor beta chains were read from a single sample in a study of identical twins. MiXCR, applied by TCRdb to the 5' RACE reads, yields one record per CDR3 protein. The sample lists some 1,600,000 distinct CDR3 sequences, around a third occurring once. Sequencing was carried out using cord blood. The receptors were sampled from a newborn girl in good health. Both conserved end residues are part of each CDR3. The D gene is left open where the match is weak. Only some rows state a clone size, as once, few, many or a class for expanded clones.

j_call d_call v_call clone_size cdr3_aa cdr3_nt
TRBJ2-5 . TRBV9 . CASSVGGGRNEQYF TGTGCCAGCAGCGTAGGGGGCGGGCGAAATGAGCAGTACTTC
TRBJ2-7 TRBD2 TRBV7-2 many CASSLVAGGPSYEQYF TGTGCCAGCAGCTTGGTAGCGGGAGGGCCTTCCTACGAGCAGTACTTC
TRBJ2-1 . TRBV12-3/TRBV12-4 . CASSPGQARGNEQFF TGTGCCAGCAGCCCAGGCCAAGCGCGAGGCAATGAGCAGTTCTTC
TRBJ1-5 TRBD1 TRBV4-1 . CASSQVVGQGAFYSNQPQHF TGCGCCAGCAGCCAAGTGGTTGGGCAGGGGGCCTTTTATAGCAATCAGCCCCAGCATTTT
TRBJ1-1 TRBD1 TRBV7-2 few CASRRDRGMNTEAFF TGTGCCAGCCGCCGGGACAGGGGTATGAACACTGAAGCTTTCTTT
TRBJ1-2 . TRBV29-1 . CSVVGGLNYGYTF TGCAGCGTTGTGGGGGGGCTGAACTATGGCTACACCTTC
TRBJ1-5 . TRBV20-1 . CSASQPNGNQPQHF TGCAGTGCTAGTCAGCCTAATGGCAATCAGCCCCAGCATTTT
TRBJ2-7 TRBD2 TRBV4-2 few CASSQDGGGYEQYF TGTGCCAGCAGCCAAGATGGGGGGGGCTACGAGCAGTACTTC
TRBJ2-7 TRBD2 TRBV20-1 few CSAREGLARYEQYF TGCAGTGCTAGAGAGGGACTAGCGAGATACGAGCAGTACTTC
TRBJ1-1 TRBD1 TRBV7-8 . CASSLGSWRDRPRDMNTEAFF TGTGCCAGCAGCTTAGGTTCCTGGAGGGACAGGCCGAGGGACATGAACACTGAAGCTTTCTTT
TRBJ1-2 . TRBV18 few CASSLLGDNYGYTF TGTGCCAGCTCGCTCCTCGGGGATAACTATGGCTACACCTTC
TRBJ1-5 . TRBV24-1 . CATSDPSSNQPQHF TGTGCCACCAGTGATCCCAGTAGCAATCAGCCCCAGCATTTT
TRBJ2-5 TRBD2 TRBV27 . CASKGLAISQETQYF TGTGCCAGCAAGGGACTAGCCATTTCTCAAGAGACCCAGTACTTC
TRBJ2-7 . TRBV6-2/TRBV6-3 few CASSYTTGGTYEQYF TGTGCCAGCAGCTACACGACAGGAGGGACCTACGAGCAGTACTTC
TRBJ1-2 TRBD1 TRBV10-3 . CAITGRTGEGYGYTF TGTGCCATCACTGGCCGGACAGGGGAGGGCTATGGCTACACCTTC
TRBJ2-3 . TRBV5-6 . CASSWGPAGSTDTQYF TGTGCCAGCAGCTGGGGTCCTGCGGGGAGCACAGATACGCAGTATTTT
TRBJ1-1 . TRBV2 . CASSGVSGNTEAFF TGTGCCAGCAGTGGAGTTTCGGGGAACACTGAAGCTTTCTTT
TRBJ1-2 . TRBV2 few CASILEGGPYGYTF TGTGCCAGCATCCTTGAGGGGGGTCCCTATGGCTACACCTTC
TRBJ2-5 . TRBV4-2 many CASSGLPQETQYF TGTGCCAGCAGCGGACTTCCACAAGAGACCCAGTACTTC
TRBJ2-7 . TRBV30 . CAWSAGGPYEQYF TGTGCCTGGAGTGCGGGGGGCCCCTACGAGCAGTACTTC
TRBJ2-7 TRBD1 TRBV29-1 . CSVWDRGNSYEQYF TGCAGCGTTTGGGACAGGGGGAACTCCTACGAGCAGTACTTC
TRBJ2-1 TRBD1 TRBV12-3/TRBV12-4 . CASSHDREVYNEQFF TGTGCCAGCAGCCACGACAGGGAAGTATACAATGAGCAGTTCTTC
TRBJ2-1 . TRBV4-1 . CASSQEPFSSYNEQFF TGCGCCAGCAGCCAAGAGCCTTTTAGCTCCTACAATGAGCAGTTCTTC
TRBJ2-7 . TRBV7-2 many CASSLVSAYEQYF TGTGCCAGCAGCTTAGTGAGCGCCTACGAGCAGTACTTC
TRBJ2-5 TRBD2 TRBV12-3/TRBV12-4 few CASSFIGGQETQYF TGTGCCAGCAGTTTCATCGGGGGGCAAGAGACCCAGTACTTC
TRBJ2-1 TRBD2 TRBV6-5 few CASSSLGLLAGGPGEQFF TGTGCCAGCAGTTCCTTAGGTCTTTTAGCGGGAGGGCCGGGTGAGCAGTTCTTC
TRBJ1-5 . TRBV3-1 . CASSPATKNQPQHF TGTGCCAGCAGCCCGGCGACAAAGAATCAGCCCCAGCATTTT
TRBJ2-3 . TRBV2 few CASRWGKTKGTDTQYF TGTGCCAGCCGATGGGGCAAGACTAAGGGCACAGATACGCAGTATTTT
TRBJ1-1 . TRBV30 . CAWRGGLNTEAFF TGTGCCTGGAGGGGGGGACTGAACACTGAAGCTTTCTTT
TRBJ1-2 . TRBV20-1 . CSARGTLYGYTF TGCAGTGCCCGTGGCACCCTCTATGGCTACACCTTC